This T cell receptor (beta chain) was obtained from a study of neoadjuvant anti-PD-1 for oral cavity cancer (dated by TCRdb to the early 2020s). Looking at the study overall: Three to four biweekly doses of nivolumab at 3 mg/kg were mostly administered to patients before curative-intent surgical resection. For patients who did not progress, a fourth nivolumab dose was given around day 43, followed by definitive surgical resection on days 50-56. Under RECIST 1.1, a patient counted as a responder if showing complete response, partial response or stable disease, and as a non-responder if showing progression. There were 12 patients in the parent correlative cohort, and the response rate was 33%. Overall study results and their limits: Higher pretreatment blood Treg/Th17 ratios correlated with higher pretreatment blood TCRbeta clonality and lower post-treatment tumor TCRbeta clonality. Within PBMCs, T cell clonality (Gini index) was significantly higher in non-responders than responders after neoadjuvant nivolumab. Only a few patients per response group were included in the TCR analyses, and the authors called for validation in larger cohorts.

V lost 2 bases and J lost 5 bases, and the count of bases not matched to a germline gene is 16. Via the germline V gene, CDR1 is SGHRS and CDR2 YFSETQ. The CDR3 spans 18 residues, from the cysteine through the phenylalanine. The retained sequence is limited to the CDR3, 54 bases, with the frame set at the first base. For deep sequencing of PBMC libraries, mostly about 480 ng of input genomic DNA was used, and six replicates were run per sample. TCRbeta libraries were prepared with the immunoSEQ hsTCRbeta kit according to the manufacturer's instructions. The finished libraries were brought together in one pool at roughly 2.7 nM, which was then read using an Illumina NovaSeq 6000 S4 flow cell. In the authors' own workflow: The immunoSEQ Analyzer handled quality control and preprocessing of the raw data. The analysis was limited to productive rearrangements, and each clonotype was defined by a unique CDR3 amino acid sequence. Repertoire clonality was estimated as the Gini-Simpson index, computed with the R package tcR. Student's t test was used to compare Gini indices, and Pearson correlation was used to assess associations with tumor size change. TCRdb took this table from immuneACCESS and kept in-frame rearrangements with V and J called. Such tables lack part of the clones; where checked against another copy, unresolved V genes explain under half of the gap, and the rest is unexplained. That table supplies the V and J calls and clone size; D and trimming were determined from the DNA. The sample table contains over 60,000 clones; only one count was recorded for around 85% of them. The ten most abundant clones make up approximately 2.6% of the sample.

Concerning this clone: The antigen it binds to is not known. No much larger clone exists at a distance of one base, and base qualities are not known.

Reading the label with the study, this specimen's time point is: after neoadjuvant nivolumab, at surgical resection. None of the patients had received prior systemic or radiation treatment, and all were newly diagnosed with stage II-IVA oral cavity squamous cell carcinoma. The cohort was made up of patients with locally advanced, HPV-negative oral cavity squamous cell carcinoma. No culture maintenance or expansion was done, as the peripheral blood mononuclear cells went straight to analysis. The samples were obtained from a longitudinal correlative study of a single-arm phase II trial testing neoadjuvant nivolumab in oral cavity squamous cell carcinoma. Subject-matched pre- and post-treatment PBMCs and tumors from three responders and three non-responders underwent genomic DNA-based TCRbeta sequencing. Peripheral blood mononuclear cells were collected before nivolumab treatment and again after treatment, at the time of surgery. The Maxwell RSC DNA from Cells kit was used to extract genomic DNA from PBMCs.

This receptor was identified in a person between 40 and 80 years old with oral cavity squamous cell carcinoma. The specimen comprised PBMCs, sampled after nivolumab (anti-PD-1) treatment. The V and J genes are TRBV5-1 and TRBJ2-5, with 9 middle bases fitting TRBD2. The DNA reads TGCGCCAGCAGCTTCCTCCCAGCGGGAGGCCCCGCTGAGGAGACCCAGTACTTC. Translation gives CASSFLPAGGPAEETQYF. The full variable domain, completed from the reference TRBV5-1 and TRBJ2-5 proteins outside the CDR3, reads KAGVTQTPRYLIKTRGQQVTLSCSPISGHRSVSWYQQTPGQGLQFLFEYFSETQRNKGNFPGRFSGRQFSNSRSEMNVSTLELGDSALYLCASSFLPAGGPAEETQYFGPGTRLLVL.